This TCR beta chain was sequenced for a study of glioma-infiltrating T cells. The V segment lost 4 bases and the J segment 0 bases; nucleotides outside the gene matches: 0. Germline V gene lookup returns CDR1 SGHTA and CDR2 FQGNSA. This CDR3 has 14 amino acids. Study-level points and caveats: Very few CDR3 sequences were shared between tissue and blood.

Using RNA template, CDR3s of TCR alpha and beta were amplified with iRepertoire arm-PCR. TCRdb re-analysed the multiplex PCR reads in MiXCR, keeping a single row per CDR3 protein. The sample lists approximately 88,000 distinct CDR3 sequences, approximately 22% seen once, with 6.7% in the top ten. This clonotype was picked up many times. Antigen specificity is unknown. The chain has TRBV7-2 and TRBJ1-5, with 7 bases that match TRBD1. This clonotype was obtained from a human donor with low-grade glioma or glioblastoma, undergoing nonglioma brain surgery, or in good health (not recorded which). Sequenced material: glioma tissue, nonneoplastic brain tissue, or PBMCs (not recorded which). The CDR3 coding sequence is TGTGCCAGCAGCTGGGACAGTAGCAATCAGCCCCAGCATTTT. It translates to CASSWDSSNQPQHF.